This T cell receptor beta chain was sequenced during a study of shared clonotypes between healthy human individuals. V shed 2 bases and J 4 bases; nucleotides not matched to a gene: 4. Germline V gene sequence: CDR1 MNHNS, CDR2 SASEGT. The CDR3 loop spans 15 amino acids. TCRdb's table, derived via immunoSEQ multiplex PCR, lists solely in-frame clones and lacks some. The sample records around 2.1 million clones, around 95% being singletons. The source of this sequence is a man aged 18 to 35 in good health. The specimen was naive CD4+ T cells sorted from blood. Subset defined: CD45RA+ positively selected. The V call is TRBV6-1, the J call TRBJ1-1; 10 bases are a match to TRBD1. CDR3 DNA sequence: TGTGCCAGCAGTGAAAGGGACAGGGGATCCACTGAAGCTTTCTTT. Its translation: CASSERDRGSTEAFF.